This TCR beta chain was identified during a study of blood T cell repertoires in COVID-19. About the research overall: Specimens from acute and convalescent COVID-19 originated in the United States, Italy and Spain.

Using immunoSEQ multiplex PCR, the repertoire was profiled, and TCRdb retains in-frame clones only, with some absent. There are about 190,000 clones in the sample; less than 80% occur only once, and roughly an eighth lies in the top ten. The CDR3 totals 16 residues. J gave up 5 bases and V 4 bases, and 11 bases lay outside the gene matches. Germline CDR1 and CDR2: SGHDT and YYEEEE. The sequence was obtained from a woman between 50 and 59 years old with acute or convalescent COVID-19. The chain joins TRBV5-6 to TRBJ2-4, with 8 nucleotides matching TRBD2. The sequenced material came from peripheral blood. CDR3 nucleotides: TGTGCCAGCAGCGCCCGAAGACTAGCGCTAGAAAACATTCAGTACTTC. Translation gives CASSARRLALENIQYF.